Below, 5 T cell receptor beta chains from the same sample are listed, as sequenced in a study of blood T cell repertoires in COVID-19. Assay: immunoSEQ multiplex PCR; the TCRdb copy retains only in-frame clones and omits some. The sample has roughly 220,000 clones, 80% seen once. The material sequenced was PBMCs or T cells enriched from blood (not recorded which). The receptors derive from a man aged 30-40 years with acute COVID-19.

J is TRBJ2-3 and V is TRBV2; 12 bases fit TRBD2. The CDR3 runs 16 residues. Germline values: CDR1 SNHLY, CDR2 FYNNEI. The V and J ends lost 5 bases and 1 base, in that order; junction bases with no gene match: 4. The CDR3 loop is CASSKRTSGGTDTQYF. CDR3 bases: TGTGCCAGCAGTAAACGGACTAGCGGGGGCACAGATACGCAGTATTTT.

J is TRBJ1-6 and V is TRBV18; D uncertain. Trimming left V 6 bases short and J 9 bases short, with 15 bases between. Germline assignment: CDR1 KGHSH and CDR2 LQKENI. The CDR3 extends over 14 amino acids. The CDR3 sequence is CASSTSAELSPLHF. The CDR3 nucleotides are TGTGCCAGCTCTACGTCAGCGGAGCTTTCACCCCTCCACTTT.

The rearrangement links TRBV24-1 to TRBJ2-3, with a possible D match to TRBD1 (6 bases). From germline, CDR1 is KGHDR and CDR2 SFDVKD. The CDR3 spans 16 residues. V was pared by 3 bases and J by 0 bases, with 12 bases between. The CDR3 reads CATSDVGTLSTDTQYF. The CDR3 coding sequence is TGTGCCACCAGTGATGTCGGGACACTTAGCACAGATACGCAGTATTTT.

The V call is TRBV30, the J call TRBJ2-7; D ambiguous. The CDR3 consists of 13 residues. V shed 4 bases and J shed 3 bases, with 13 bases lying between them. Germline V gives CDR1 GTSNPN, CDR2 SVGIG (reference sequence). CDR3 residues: CAWNYGPGYEQYF. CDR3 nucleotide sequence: TGTGCCTGGAATTATGGTCCGGGCTACGAGCAGTACTTC. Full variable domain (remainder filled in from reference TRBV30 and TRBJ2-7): SQTIHQWPATLVQPVGSPLSLECTVEGTSNPNLYWYRQAAGRGLQLLFYSVGIGQISSEVPQNLSASRPQDRQFILSSKKLLLSDSGFYLCAWNYGPGYEQYFGPGTRLTVT.

The CDR3 nucleotides read TGCGCCAGCAGTGAGGGCAGGGTTGAGACCCAGTACTTC. It codes for CASSEGRVETQYF. This chain joins TRBV10-2 and TRBJ2-5, with D tentatively TRBD1 (5 bases). V was cut by 2 bases and J by 5 bases, with 9 bases left in between. This CDR3 is built from 13 residues. Per the germline V gene, CDR1 is WSHSY and CDR2 is SAAADI.